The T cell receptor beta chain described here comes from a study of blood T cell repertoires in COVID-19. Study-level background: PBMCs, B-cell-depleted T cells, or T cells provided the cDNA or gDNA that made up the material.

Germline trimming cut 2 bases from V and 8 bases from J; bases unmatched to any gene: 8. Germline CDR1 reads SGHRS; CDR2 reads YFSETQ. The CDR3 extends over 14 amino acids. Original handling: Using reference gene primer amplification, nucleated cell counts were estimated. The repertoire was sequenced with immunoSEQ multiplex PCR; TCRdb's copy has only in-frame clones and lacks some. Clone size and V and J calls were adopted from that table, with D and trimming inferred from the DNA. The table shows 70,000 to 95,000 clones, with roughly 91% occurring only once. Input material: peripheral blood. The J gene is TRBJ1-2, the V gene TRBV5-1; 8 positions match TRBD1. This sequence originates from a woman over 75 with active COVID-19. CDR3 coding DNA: TGCGCCAGCAGCTTAATCCAGGGGGCGGTAGGCTACACCTTC. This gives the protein CASSLIQGAVGYTF.